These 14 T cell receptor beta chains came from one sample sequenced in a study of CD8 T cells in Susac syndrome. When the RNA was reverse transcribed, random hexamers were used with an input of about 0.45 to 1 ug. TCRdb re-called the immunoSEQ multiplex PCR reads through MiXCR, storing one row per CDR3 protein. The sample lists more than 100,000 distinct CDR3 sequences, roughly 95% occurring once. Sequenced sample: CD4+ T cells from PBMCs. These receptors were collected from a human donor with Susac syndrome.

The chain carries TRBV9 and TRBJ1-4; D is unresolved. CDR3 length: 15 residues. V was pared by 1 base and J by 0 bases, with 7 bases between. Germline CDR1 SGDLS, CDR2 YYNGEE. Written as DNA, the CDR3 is TGTGCCAGCAGCGTAATGGGCGCAACTAATGAAAAACTGTTTTTT. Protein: CASSVMGATNEKLFF.

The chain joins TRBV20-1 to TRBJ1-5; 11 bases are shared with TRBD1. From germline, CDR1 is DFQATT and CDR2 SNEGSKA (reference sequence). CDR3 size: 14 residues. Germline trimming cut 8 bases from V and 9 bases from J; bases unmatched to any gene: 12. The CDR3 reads CSLAGTGGDLPQHF. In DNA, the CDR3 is TGCAGTCTTGCCGGGACAGGGGGGGACTTGCCCCAGCATTTT.

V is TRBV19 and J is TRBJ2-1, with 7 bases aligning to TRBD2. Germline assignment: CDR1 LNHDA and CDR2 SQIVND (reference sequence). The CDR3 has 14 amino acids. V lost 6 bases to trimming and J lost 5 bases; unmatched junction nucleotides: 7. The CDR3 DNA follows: TGTGCCAGTAGCCAAGCGGGAAGAAACAATGAGCAGTTCTTC. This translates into CASSQAGRNNEQFF. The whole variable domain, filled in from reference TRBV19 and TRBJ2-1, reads DGGITQSPKYLFRKEGQNVTLSCEQNLNHDAMYWYRQDPGQGLRLIYYSQIVNDFQKGDIAEGYSVSREKKESFPLTVTSAQKNPTAFYLCASSQAGRNNEQFFGPGTRLTVL.

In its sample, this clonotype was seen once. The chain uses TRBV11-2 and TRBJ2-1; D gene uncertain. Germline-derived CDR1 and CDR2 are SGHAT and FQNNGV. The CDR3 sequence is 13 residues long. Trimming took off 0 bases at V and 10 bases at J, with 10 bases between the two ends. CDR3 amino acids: CASSLEFGGEQFF. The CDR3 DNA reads TGTGCCAGCAGCTTAGAGTTCGGTGGAGAGCAGTTCTTC.

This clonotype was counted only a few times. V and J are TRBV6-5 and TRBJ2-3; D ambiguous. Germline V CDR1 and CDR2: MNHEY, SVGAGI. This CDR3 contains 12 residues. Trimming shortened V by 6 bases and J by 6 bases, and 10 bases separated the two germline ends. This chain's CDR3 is CASSPGRDTQYF. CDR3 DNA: TGTGCCAGCAGCCCCGGTAGGGATACGCAGTATTTT.

CDR3 sequence reads: CSAPRGSEVDYGYTF. CDR3 bases: TGCAGTGCTCCCCGCGGGTCAGAGGTTGACTATGGCTACACCTTC. This sequence joins TRBV20-1 and TRBJ1-2; D is ambiguous. The CDR3 is made up of 15 amino acids. Germline lookup yields CDR1 DFQATT and CDR2 SNEGSKA (reference sequence). The V and J ends lost 5 bases and 3 bases respectively, with 19 bases between them.

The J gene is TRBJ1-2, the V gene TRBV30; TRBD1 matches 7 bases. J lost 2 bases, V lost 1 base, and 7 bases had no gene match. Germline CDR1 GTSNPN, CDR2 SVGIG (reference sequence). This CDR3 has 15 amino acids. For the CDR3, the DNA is TGTGCCTGGAGTGACAGATCCAGGGGGAACTATGGCTACACCTTC. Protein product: CAWSDRSRGNYGYTF.

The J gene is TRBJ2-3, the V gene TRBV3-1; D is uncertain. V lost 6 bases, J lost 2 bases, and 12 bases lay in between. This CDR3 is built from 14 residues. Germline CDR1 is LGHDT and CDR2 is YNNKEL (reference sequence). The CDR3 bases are TGTGCCAGCAGTCCCCAAGGCCCCACAGATACGCAGTATTTT. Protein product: CASSPQGPTDTQYF.

The CDR3 loop reads CSARTTSGSVEQYF. As DNA, the CDR3 is TGCAGTGCTAGAACCACTAGCGGGAGTGTCGAGCAGTACTTC. V gene TRBV20-1 combines with J gene TRBJ2-7; 11 positions agree with TRBD2. CDR1 is DFQATT, CDR2 SNEGSKA, per germline (reference sequence). With V trimmed by 2 bases and J by 6 bases, 6 bases remained unmatched. The CDR3 is 14 residues long.

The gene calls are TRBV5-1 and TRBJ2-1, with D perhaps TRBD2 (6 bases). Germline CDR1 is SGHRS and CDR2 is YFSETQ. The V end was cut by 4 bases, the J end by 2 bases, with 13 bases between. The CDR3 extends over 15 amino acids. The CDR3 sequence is CASSPGDGPYNEQFF. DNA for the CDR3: TGCGCCAGCAGCCCGGGGGACGGGCCCTACAATGAGCAGTTCTTC.

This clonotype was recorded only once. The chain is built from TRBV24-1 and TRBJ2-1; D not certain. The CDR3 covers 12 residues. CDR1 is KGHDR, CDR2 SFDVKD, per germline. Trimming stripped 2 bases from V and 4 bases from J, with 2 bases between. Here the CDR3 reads CATSDYYNEQFF. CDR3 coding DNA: TGTGCCACCAGTGATTATTACAATGAGCAGTTCTTC.

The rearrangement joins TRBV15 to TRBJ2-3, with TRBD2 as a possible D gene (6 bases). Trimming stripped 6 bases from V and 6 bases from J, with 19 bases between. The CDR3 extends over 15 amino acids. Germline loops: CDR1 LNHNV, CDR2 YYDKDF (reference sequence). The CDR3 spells CATSITGGETDTQYF. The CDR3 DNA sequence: TGTGCCACCAGTATAACCGGAGGGGAAACGGATACGCAGTATTTT.

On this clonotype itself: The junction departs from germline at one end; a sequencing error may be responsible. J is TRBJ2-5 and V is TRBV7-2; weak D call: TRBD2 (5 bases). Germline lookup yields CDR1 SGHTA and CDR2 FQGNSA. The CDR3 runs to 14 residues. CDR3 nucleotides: TGTGCCAGCAGCCTAGCTGGGATTCAAGAGACCCAGTACTTC. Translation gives CASSLAGIQETQYF.

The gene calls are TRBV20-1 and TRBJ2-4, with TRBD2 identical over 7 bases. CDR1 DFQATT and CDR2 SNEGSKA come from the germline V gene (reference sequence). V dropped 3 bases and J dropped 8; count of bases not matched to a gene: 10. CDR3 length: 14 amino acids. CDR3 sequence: CSASRGGSPHIQYF. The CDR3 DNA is TGCAGTGCTAGTCGTGGCGGGAGCCCCCACATTCAGTACTTC.